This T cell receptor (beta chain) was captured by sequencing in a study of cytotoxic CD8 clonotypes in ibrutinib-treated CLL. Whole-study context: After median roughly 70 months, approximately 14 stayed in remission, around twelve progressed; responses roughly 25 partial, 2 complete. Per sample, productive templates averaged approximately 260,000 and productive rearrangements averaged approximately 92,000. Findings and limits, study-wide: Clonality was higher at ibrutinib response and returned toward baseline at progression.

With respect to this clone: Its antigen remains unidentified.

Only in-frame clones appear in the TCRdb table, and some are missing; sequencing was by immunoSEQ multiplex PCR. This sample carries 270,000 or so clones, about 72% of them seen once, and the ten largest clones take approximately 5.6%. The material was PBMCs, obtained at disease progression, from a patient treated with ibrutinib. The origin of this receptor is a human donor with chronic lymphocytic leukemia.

The CDR3 DNA sequence: TGTGCCAGCAGCAGGTACGACAGGAACACTAATGAAAAACTGTTTTTT. Amino acid sequence: CASSRYDRNTNEKLFF. The chain employs TRBV5-6 and TRBJ1-4; TRBD1 is a possible D gene (6 bases). Germline V gives CDR1 SGHDT, CDR2 YYEEEE. This CDR3 region has 16 residues. Trimming took off 4 bases at V and 2 bases at J, with 15 bases between the two ends.